Following are 24 T cell receptor beta chains from one sample sequenced in a study of OX40 agonist ivuxolimab in advanced cancers. The protocol was immunoSEQ multiplex PCR, while the TCRdb copy is restricted to in-frame clones and leaves out a portion. The table lists approximately 24,000 clones, approximately 77% of them singletons, with just over 2% in the top ten. This specimen consisted of CD4+ or CD8+ T cells sorted from blood, obtained in a trial of the OX40 agonist ivuxolimab. The receptor source for this set is an adult with an advanced solid tumor such as melanoma, head and neck, liver or kidney cancer.

The chain couples TRBV25-1 to TRBJ2-1; no clear D gene. There are 13 residues in the CDR3. Trimming pared 5 bases from V and 3 bases from J, leaving 8 bases between. Germline V gene sequence: CDR1 MGHDK, CDR2 SYGVNS. The CDR3 DNA reads TGTGCCAGCAGTCTGGCTCTCTACAATGAGCAGTTCTTC. The encoded protein is CASSLALYNEQFF.

The rearrangement links TRBV7-8 to TRBJ1-5, with 8 bases that match TRBD1. This CDR3 is 19 amino acids long. V lost 4 bases to trimming and J lost 0 bases; unmatched junction nucleotides: 14. Looked up from germline, CDR1 is SGHVS and CDR2 is FQNEAQ. CDR3: CASSSGGRTGRYSNQPQHF. The CDR3 nucleotides read TGTGCCAGCAGCTCAGGGGGAAGGACAGGGCGGTATAGCAATCAGCCCCAGCATTTT. The full variable domain, its missing parts supplied by reference TRBV7-8 and TRBJ1-5, is GAGVSQSPRYKVAKRGQDVALRCDPISGHVSLFWYQQALGQGPEFLTYFQNEAQLDKSGLPSDRFFAERPEGSVSTLKIQRTQQEDSAVYLCASSSGGRTGRYSNQPQHFGDGTRLSIL.

The chain carries TRBV4-2 and TRBJ2-3; D is unresolved. V lost 3 bases and J 6 bases, leaving 10 bases between the germline ends. The length of the CDR3 is 13 residues. Germline V CDR1 and CDR2: LGHNA, YNFKEQ. The chain's CDR3 is CASSHTGHDTQYF. The DNA of the CDR3 is TGTGCCAGCAGCCATACTGGTCATGATACGCAGTATTTT.

The rearrangement links TRBV5-1 to TRBJ1-1, with a possible D match to TRBD1 (5 bases). The germline V gene encodes CDR1 SGHRS and CDR2 YFSETQ. V was clipped by 4 bases and J by 0 bases, with 13 bases between them. CDR3 length: 15 amino acids. The CDR3 nucleotides are TGCGCCAGCAGCCCCGGGACGTCGGTGAACACTGAAGCTTTCTTT. This sequence encodes CASSPGTSVNTEAFF. The whole variable domain, filled in from reference TRBV5-1 and TRBJ1-1, reads KAGVTQTPRYLIKTRGQQVTLSCSPISGHRSVSWYQQTPGQGLQFLFEYFSETQRNKGNFPGRFSGRQFSNSRSEMNVSTLELGDSALYLCASSPGTSVNTEAFFGQGTRLTVV.

The chain carries TRBV18 and TRBJ1-1, with TRBD1 matching 8 bases. The CDR3 has 15 amino acids. Germline trimming cut 1 base from V and 9 bases from J; bases unmatched to any gene: 10. The V gene's germline CDR1 is KGHSH and CDR2 LQKENI. The CDR3 sequence: CASSPQGQEGSQAFF. The CDR3 nucleotides are TGTGCCAGCTCACCACAGGGACAGGAAGGCTCGCAAGCTTTCTTT.

The V and J genes are TRBV29-1 and TRBJ2-3, with TRBD2 matching over 7 bases. Losses at the gene ends were 4 bases for V and 1 base for J; bases not matched to a gene: 8. This CDR3 comprises 15 residues. Germline V gene lookup returns CDR1 SQVTM and CDR2 ANQGSEA. The DNA for the CDR3 is TGCAGCGTTGGAATGCGGGAGAAGGGCACAGATACGCAGTATTTT. Residues: CSVGMREKGTDTQYF.

This chain connects TRBV2 to TRBJ2-7; the D is unclear. V dropped 11 bases and J dropped 0 bases, with 17 bases sitting between them. Germline V lookup: CDR1 SNHLY, CDR2 FYNNEI. CDR3 length: 14 residues. The CDR3 spells CAGEAQRSSYEQYF. The CDR3 coding sequence is TGTGCCGGCGAGGCACAGAGGAGCTCCTACGAGCAGTACTTC.

This chain uses TRBV7-3 with TRBJ2-1; 9 bases fit TRBD2. Losses at the gene ends were 6 bases for V and 0 bases for J; bases not matched to a gene: 3. CDR3 length equals 15 residues. Germline CDR1 SGHTA, CDR2 FQGTGA. In DNA, the CDR3 is TGTGCCAGCAGTCTAGCGGGGAGCTCCTACAATGAGCAGTTCTTC. This translates into CASSLAGSSYNEQFF.

The CDR3 here is CASSYKDNYEQYF. The CDR3 nucleotides are TGTGCCAGCAGTTATAAGGATAACTACGAGCAGTACTTC. The chain joins TRBV27 to TRBJ2-7; D unclear. Germline V gene data show CDR1 as MNHEY and CDR2 as SMNVEV (reference sequence). The CDR3 spans 13 residues. Trimming pared 4 bases from V and 3 bases from J, leaving 10 bases between.

V usage is TRBV9 and J usage is TRBJ2-4, with 7 positions matching TRBD2. The germline V gene has CDR1 SGDLS and CDR2 YYNGEE. V was clipped by 0 bases and J by 9 bases; unmatched bases: 9. The CDR3 extends over 15 amino acids. The CDR3 loop is CASSVVAGESGIQYF. The CDR3 DNA sequence: TGTGCCAGCAGCGTAGTTGCGGGAGAGTCTGGCATTCAGTACTTC.

In its sample, this clone was seen a few times. This chain joins TRBV7-2 and TRBJ1-5; D not certain. Germline V gives CDR1 SGHTA, CDR2 FQGNSA. Trimming removed 1 base at V and 6 bases at J, with 7 bases between. This CDR3 spans 13 amino acids. In nucleotides, the CDR3 is TGTGCCAGCAGCTTAGAGACTCTTCAGCCCCAGCATTTT. Its translation: CASSLETLQPQHF.

The V call is TRBV4-1, the J call TRBJ2-3; 10 bases are shared with TRBD1. The J segment lost 3 bases and the V segment lost 4 bases, leaving 10 bases of the junction unmatched. Germline-derived CDR1 and CDR2 are MGHRA and YSYEKL. This CDR3 has 17 amino acids. In DNA form, the CDR3 reads TGCGCCAGCAGCCGAACACCGGGACAGGGGAGGACAGATACGCAGTATTTT. Its translation: CASSRTPGQGRTDTQYF.

This chain links TRBV5-6 with TRBJ1-5; the D gene is possibly TRBD1 (5 bases). This CDR3 spans 18 amino acids. CDR1 is SGHDT, CDR2 YYEEEE, per germline. V was trimmed by 2 bases and J by 4 bases, leaving 22 bases between them. The CDR3 reads CASSFGGGRHLQNQPQHF. The CDR3 DNA follows: TGTGCCAGCAGCTTTGGGGGAGGTCGACACCTGCAGAATCAGCCCCAGCATTTT.

The chain links TRBV2 to TRBJ2-5; perhaps TRBD2 as D (5 bases). The germline gives CDR1 SNHLY, CDR2 FYNNEI. This CDR3 contains 13 residues. V shed 7 bases and J shed 6 bases, with 15 bases lying between them. The chain's CDR3 is CASTPPAVKTQYF. The CDR3 region has the DNA TGTGCCAGCACCCCGCCAGCGGTCAAGACCCAGTACTTC.

This clone was observed a single time. The chain links TRBV19 to TRBJ1-5; D gene unclear. The CDR3 length is 14 residues. Germline V gene lookup returns CDR1 LNHDA and CDR2 SQIVND (reference sequence). V was shortened by 1 base and J by 3 bases, with 7 bases between the two germline ends. The CDR3 DNA sequence: TGTGCCAGTAGTATAGCTGGGTACAATCAGCCCCAGCATTTT. This gives the protein CASSIAGYNQPQHF.

V and J are TRBV18 and TRBJ2-1; 10 bases agree with TRBD1. CDR1 and CDR2 from the germline V gene are KGHSH and LQKENI. The CDR3 is made up of 15 amino acids. J lost 5 bases, V lost 5 bases, and 6 bases had no gene match. This CDR3 reads CASSSWDRGNNEQFF. DNA of the CDR3: TGTGCCAGCTCATCCTGGGACAGGGGTAACAATGAGCAGTTCTTC.

This chain connects TRBV7-8 to TRBJ2-7; D perhaps matches TRBD1 (6 bases). The germline V and J ends were trimmed by 4 bases and 3 bases, with 13 bases remaining between them. Germline V CDR1 and CDR2: SGHVS, FQNEAQ. The CDR3 loop spans 14 amino acids. For the CDR3, the DNA is TGTGCCAGCAGCTCCTGGGACAACGGCTACGAGCAGTACTTC. Amino acids: CASSSWDNGYEQYF.

CDR3 amino acids: CASSLYPPTGFITSQYF. CDR3 coding DNA: TGTGCCAGCAGTTTATACCCCCCGACAGGATTCATCACCTCCCAGTACTTC. The chain links TRBV27 to TRBJ2-5, with D possibly TRBD1 on 6 matching bases. Trimming took off 1 base at V and 9 bases at J, with 24 bases between the two ends. The CDR3 is 17 residues long. The germline V gene encodes CDR1 MNHEY and CDR2 SMNVEV (reference sequence).

The rearrangement uses TRBV7-2 and TRBJ1-2; D not certain. The CDR3 consists of 12 residues. Germline V gene sequence: CDR1 SGHTA, CDR2 FQGNSA. V was trimmed by 4 bases and J by 4 bases, leaving 7 bases between them. Written as DNA, the CDR3 is TGTGCCAGCAGCTCCCGGTTCTATGGCTACACCTTC. This encodes CASSSRFYGYTF. The full variable domain, completed using reference TRBV7-2 and TRBJ1-2, is GAGVSQSPSNKVTEKGKDVELRCDPISGHTALYWYRQSLGQGLEFLIYFQGNSAPDKSGLPSDRFSAERTGGSVSTLTIQRTQQEDSAVYLCASSSRFYGYTFGSGTRLTVV.

On this clone itself: The junction departs from germline at one end; a sequencing error may be responsible. This sequence joins TRBV2 and TRBJ1-3; a weak D match, TRBD1 (5 bases). The CDR3 totals 14 residues. In germline, CDR1 is SNHLY, CDR2 FYNNEI. The CDR3, as DNA: TGTGCCAGCACCATTGGGGGAAGTGGAAACGCCATATATTTT. Protein product: CASTIGGSGNAIYF.

In regard to this clone: At one boundary the junction diverges from the germline segment, which might be a read error. The chain carries TRBV6-6 and TRBJ1-2, with D perhaps matching TRBD1 (5 bases). Germline values: CDR1 MNHNY, CDR2 SVGAGI (reference sequence). The CDR3 length is 12 residues. The CDR3 reads CASSYSVQGRIF. The CDR3 nucleotides read TGTGCCAGCAGTTACTCAGTCCAGGGAAGGATCTTC.

V is TRBV7-9 and J is TRBJ1-1; TRBD1 might be the D (5 bases). The CDR3 is 13 residues long. Per germline, CDR1 SEHNR and CDR2 FQNEAQ (reference sequence). V lost 4 bases to trimming and J lost 5 bases, with 11 bases between them. The CDR3 DNA sequence: TGTGCCAGCAGCTCCCAAGGGGTAACTGAAGCTTTCTTT. It is translated as CASSSQGVTEAFF.

The J gene is TRBJ2-4, the V gene TRBV9, with TRBD2 matching over 10 bases. This CDR3 region has 18 residues. The V gene end was trimmed by 0 bases and the J gene end by 1 base; junction bases not matched to a gene: 7. Germline V lookup: CDR1 SGDLS, CDR2 YYNGEE. The CDR3 nucleotides read TGTGCCAGCAGCGTAGGGGCTAGCGGGAGTAAGGCCAAAAACATTCAGTACTTC. Encoded protein: CASSVGASGSKAKNIQYF.

The rearrangement uses TRBV7-2 and TRBJ2-7, with D uncertain. V lost 5 bases, J lost 3 bases, and 8 bases lay in between. Germline V CDR1 and CDR2: SGHTA, FQGNSA. The CDR3 is 12 residues long. This chain's CDR3 is CASSPGFYEQYF. The CDR3 DNA is TGTGCCAGCAGCCCCGGCTTCTACGAGCAGTACTTC.